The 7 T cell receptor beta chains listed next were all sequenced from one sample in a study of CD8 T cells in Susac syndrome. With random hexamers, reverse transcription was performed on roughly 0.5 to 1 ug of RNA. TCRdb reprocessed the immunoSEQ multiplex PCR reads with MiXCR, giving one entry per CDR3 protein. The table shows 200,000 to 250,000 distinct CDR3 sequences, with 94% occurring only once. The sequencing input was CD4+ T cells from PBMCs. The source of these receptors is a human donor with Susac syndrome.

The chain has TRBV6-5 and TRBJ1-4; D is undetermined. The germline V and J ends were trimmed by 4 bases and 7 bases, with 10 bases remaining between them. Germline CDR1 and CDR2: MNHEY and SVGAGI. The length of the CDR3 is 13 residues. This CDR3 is CASSWVLGEKLFF. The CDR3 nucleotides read TGTGCCAGCAGTTGGGTTTTAGGTGAAAAACTGTTTTTT.

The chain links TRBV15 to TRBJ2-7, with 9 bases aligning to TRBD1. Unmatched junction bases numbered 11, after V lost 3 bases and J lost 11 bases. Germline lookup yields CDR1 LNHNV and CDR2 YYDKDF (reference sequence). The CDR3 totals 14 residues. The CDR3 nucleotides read TGTGCCACCAGCAGTTCGGGGGACAGGGCTAGAAAGTACTTC. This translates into CATSSSGDRARKYF.

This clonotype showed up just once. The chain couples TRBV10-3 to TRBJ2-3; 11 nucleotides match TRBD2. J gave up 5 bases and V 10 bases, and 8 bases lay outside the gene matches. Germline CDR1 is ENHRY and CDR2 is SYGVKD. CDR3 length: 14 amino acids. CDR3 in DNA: TGTGCCAGCCTAACTAGCGGGGGTGGAGATACGCAGTATTTT. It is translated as CASLTSGGGDTQYF.

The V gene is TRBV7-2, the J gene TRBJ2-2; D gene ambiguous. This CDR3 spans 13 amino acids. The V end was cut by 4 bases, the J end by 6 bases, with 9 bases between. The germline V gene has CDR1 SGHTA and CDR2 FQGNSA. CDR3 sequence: CASSSLLSGELFF. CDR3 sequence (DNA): TGTGCCAGCAGCTCCCTTTTGTCCGGGGAGCTGTTTTTT.

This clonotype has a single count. In DNA form, the CDR3 reads TGTGCCAGCAGCAGCGGTGTCCCCACAGATACGCAGTATTTT. It codes for CASSSGVPTDTQYF. The V gene is TRBV28, the J gene TRBJ2-3, with D perhaps TRBD2 (5 bases). The V gene lost 6 bases and the J gene lost 2 bases, with 12 bases spanning the gap. From germline, CDR1 is MDHEN and CDR2 SYDVKM. There are 14 residues in the CDR3. Complete variable domain (other parts from reference TRBV28 and TRBJ2-3): DVKVTQSSRYLVKRTGEKVFLECVQDMDHENMFWYRQDPGLGLRLIYFSYDVKMKEKGDIPEGYSVSREKKERFSLILESASTNQTSMYLCASSSGVPTDTQYFGPGTRLTVL.

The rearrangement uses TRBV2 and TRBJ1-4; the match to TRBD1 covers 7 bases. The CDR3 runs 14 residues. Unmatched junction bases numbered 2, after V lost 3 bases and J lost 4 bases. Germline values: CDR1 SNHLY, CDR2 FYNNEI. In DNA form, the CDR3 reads TGTGCCAGCAGTGAGGGACAGAGTAATGAAAAACTGTTTTTT. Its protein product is CASSEGQSNEKLFF.

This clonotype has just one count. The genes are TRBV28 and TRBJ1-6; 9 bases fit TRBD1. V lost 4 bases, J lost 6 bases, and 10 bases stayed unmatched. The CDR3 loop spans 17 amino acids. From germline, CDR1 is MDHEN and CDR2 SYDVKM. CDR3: CASSSPAGQGANSPLHF. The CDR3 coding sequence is TGTGCCAGCAGTTCCCCCGCGGGACAGGGTGCTAATTCACCCCTCCACTTT.